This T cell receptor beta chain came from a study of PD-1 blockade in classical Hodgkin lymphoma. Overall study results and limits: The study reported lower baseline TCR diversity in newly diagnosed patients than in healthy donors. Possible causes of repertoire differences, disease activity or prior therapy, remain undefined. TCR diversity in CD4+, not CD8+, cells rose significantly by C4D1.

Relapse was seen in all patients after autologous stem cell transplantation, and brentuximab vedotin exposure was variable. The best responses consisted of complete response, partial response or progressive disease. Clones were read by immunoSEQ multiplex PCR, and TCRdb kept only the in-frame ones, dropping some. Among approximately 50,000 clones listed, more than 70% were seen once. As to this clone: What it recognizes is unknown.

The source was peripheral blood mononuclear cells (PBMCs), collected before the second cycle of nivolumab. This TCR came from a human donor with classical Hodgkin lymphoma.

The CDR3 reads CASSFGTGDGYTF. In nucleotides, the CDR3 is TGCGCCAGCAGCTTCGGGACAGGGGATGGCTACACCTTC. The genes are TRBV5-1 and TRBJ1-2; 10 bases line up with TRBD1. Trimming removed 2 bases from V and 6 bases from J; junction bases left unmatched: 1. The germline V gene encodes CDR1 SGHRS and CDR2 YFSETQ. The CDR3 totals 13 residues.